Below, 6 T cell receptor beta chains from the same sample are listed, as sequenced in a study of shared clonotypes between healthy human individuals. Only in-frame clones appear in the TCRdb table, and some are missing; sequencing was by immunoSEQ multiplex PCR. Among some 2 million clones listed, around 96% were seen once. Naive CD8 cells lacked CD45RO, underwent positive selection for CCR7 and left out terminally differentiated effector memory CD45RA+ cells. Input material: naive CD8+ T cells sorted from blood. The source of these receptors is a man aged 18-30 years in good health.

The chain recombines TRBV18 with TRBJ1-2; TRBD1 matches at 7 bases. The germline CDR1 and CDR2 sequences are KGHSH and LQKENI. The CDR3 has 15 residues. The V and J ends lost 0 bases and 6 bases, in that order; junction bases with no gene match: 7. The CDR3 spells CASSPPGGGDHGYTF. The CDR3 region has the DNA TGTGCCAGCTCACCACCGGGAGGGGGCGACCATGGCTACACCTTC.

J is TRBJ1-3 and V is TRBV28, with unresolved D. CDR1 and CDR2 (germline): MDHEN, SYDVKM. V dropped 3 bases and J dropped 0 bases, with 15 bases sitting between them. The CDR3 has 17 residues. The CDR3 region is CASSLGSGYASGNTIYF. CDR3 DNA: TGTGCCAGCAGTTTGGGGTCAGGATACGCCTCTGGAAACACCATATATTTT.

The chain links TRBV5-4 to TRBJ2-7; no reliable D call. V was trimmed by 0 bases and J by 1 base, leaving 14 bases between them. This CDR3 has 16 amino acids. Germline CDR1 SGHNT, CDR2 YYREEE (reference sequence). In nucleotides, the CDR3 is TGTGCCAGCAGCTTGGATGAGACACTGAGGTCCTACGAGCAGTACTTC. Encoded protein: CASSLDETLRSYEQYF.

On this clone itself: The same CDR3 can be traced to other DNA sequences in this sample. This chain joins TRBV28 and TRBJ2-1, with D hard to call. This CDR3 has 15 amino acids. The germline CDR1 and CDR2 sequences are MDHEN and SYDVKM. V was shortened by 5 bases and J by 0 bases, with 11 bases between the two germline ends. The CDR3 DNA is TGTGCCAGCAGTCCGGACGGATCCTCCTACAATGAGCAGTTCTTC. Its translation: CASSPDGSSYNEQFF.

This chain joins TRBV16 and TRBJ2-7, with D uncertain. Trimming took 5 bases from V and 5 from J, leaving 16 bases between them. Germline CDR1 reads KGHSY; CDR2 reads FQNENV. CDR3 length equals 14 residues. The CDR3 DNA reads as TGTGCCAGCAGCGTTTGGGTGTTGCAAAACGAGCAGTACTTC. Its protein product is CASSVWVLQNEQYF.

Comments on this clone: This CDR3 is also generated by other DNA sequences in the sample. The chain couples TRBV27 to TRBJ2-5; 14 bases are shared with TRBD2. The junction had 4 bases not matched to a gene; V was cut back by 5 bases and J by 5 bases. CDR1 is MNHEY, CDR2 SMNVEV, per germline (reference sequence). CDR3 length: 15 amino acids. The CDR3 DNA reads TGTGCCAGCAGTCCCCGGACTAGCGGGGGGGAGACCCAGTACTTC. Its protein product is CASSPRTSGGETQYF.